These 27 T cell receptor beta chains originate from one sample sequenced in a study of blood T cell repertoires in COVID-19. The repertoire was sequenced with immunoSEQ multiplex PCR; TCRdb's copy has only in-frame clones and lacks some. Among about 150,000 clones listed, around four fifths were seen once. The sequenced material came from peripheral blood. The source is a woman aged 60-75 years with acute or convalescent COVID-19.

The chain employs TRBV9 and TRBJ1-2, with 9 bases that match TRBD1. This CDR3 is built from 14 residues. V was clipped by 4 bases and J by 8 bases; unmatched bases: 9. CDR1 and CDR2 (germline): SGDLS, YYNGEE. CDR3 DNA sequence: TGTGCCAGCAGCACAGGGGGGGACAGGGCGGGCTACACCTTC. It is translated as CASSTGGDRAGYTF. The variable domain in full, with the rest retrieved from reference TRBV9 and TRBJ1-2, is DSGVTQTPKHLITATGQRVTLRCSPRSGDLSVYWYQQSLDQGLQFLIQYYNGEERAKGNILERFSAQQFPDLHSELNLSSLELGDSALYFCASSTGGDRAGYTFGSGTRLTVV.

This chain uses TRBV4-1 with TRBJ2-7; 10 bases line up with TRBD2. Unmatched junction bases numbered 8, after V lost 2 bases and J lost 4 bases. This CDR3 has 16 residues. From germline, CDR1 is MGHRA and CDR2 YSYEKL. CDR3 in amino acids: CASSQIASGGRYEQYF. The CDR3 region has the DNA TGCGCCAGCAGCCAAATCGCTAGCGGGGGCCGTTACGAGCAGTACTTC.

This CDR3 is CASSVGVQATEAFF. For the CDR3, the DNA is TGTGCCAGCAGCGTAGGGGTTCAGGCGACTGAAGCTTTCTTT. The chain joins TRBV9 to TRBJ1-1, with D uncertain. Germline V lookup: CDR1 SGDLS, CDR2 YYNGEE. Trimming left V 0 bases short and J 5 bases short, with 11 bases between. The CDR3 sequence is 14 residues long. Full variable domain (rest looked up from reference TRBV9 and TRBJ1-1): DSGVTQTPKHLITATGQRVTLRCSPRSGDLSVYWYQQSLDQGLQFLIQYYNGEERAKGNILERFSAQQFPDLHSELNLSSLELGDSALYFCASSVGVQATEAFFGQGTRLTVV.

The CDR3 DNA sequence: TGTGCCACCCTGGACAGGGGGCTTACCGGGGAGCTGTTTTTT. As protein: CATLDRGLTGELFF. V gene TRBV10-3 combines with J gene TRBJ2-2; TRBD1 aligns across 11 bases. The germline CDR1 and CDR2 sequences are ENHRY and SYGVKD. The CDR3 extends over 14 amino acids. Losses at the gene ends were 10 bases for V and 5 bases for J; bases not matched to a gene: 6.

This clone was seen only once. The chain joins TRBV6-6 to TRBJ1-2, with 9 bases identical to TRBD1. Unmatched junction bases numbered 8, after V lost 10 bases and J lost 5 bases. From germline, CDR1 is MNHNY and CDR2 SVGAGI (reference sequence). There are 13 residues in the CDR3. Written as DNA, the CDR3 is TGTGCCACCTCACAGGGGGCAGAGTATGGCTACACCTTC. Protein product: CATSQGAEYGYTF.

This clone was detected once. The genes are TRBV30 and TRBJ2-5; the match to TRBD1 covers 9 bases. Germline V lookup: CDR1 GTSNPN, CDR2 SVGIG (reference sequence). The CDR3 runs 16 residues. V shed 0 bases, J shed 4 bases, and the junction held 9 bases outside the gene matches. In DNA, the CDR3 is TGTGCCTGGAGTGTGCTCGGGACAGGGAAAGGAGAGACCCAGTACTTC. This codes for CAWSVLGTGKGETQYF.

The genes are TRBV27 and TRBJ1-4, with 12 positions matching TRBD1. Germline CDR1 reads MNHEY; CDR2 reads SMNVEV (reference sequence). The ends lost 6 bases at V and 2 bases at J; junction bases unmatched: 4. The CDR3 contains 16 residues. The DNA of the CDR3 is TGTGCCAGCAGGGGGGGACAGGGGGCGACTAATGAAAAACTGTTTTTT. As protein: CASRGGQGATNEKLFF.

This clone has just a few counts. V gene TRBV19 combines with J gene TRBJ2-7; maybe TRBD1 (6 bases). The ends were cut back, 7 bases at V and 6 bases at J, with 13 bases in the middle. This CDR3 comprises 12 residues. Germline loops: CDR1 LNHDA, CDR2 SQIVND (reference sequence). The CDR3 DNA reads as TGTGCCAGTAAGGGGAAAGGGGGCGAGCAGTACTTC. Translated: CASKGKGGEQYF.

The V call is TRBV12-5, the J call TRBJ2-5; TRBD1 agrees at 12 bases. This CDR3 has 14 residues. Germline lookup yields CDR1 LGHNT and CDR2 FRNRAP. After removal of 8 bases from V and 5 bases from J, the junction contained 6 bases not matched to a gene. The CDR3 nucleotides read TGTGCTAGTTCCGGGACAGGGGGCGTTGAGACCCAGTACTTC. Encoded protein: CASSGTGGVETQYF.

V is TRBV7-6 and J is TRBJ1-2; TRBD1 aligns across 7 bases. Germline loops: CDR1 SGHVS, CDR2 FNYEAQ. There are 16 residues in the CDR3. J was trimmed by 0 bases and V by 1 base; bases with no gene match: 5. Here the CDR3 DNA reads TGTGCCAGCAGCTTAGGGCAGGGGGGAACTAACTATGGCTACACCTTC. Its protein is CASSLGQGGTNYGYTF.

The chain employs TRBV18 and TRBJ1-5, with D possibly being TRBD1 (6 bases). CDR1 is KGHSH, CDR2 LQKENI, per germline. CDR3 length: 14 residues. Between the trimmed V and J ends, which lost 4 bases and 4 bases, there was a span of 11 bases. CDR3 DNA: TGTGCCAGCTCACTTGGACAGCTTAATCAGCCCCAGCATTTT. Its protein product is CASSLGQLNQPQHF.

In this sample, this clone turned up once. The V call is TRBV5-1, the J call TRBJ1-2; TRBD1 matches at 9 bases. From germline, CDR1 is SGHRS and CDR2 YFSETQ. This CDR3 contains 18 residues. J gave up 3 bases and V 0 bases, and 12 bases lay outside the gene matches. DNA of the CDR3: TGCGCCAGCAGCTTGGACGTTATAGAGACAGGGGGGGACTATGGCTACACCTTC. Residues: CASSLDVIETGGDYGYTF.

This rearrangement joins TRBV19 to TRBJ2-2, with D uncertain. CDR3 length: 15 residues. Trimming left V 2 bases short and J 6 bases short, with 13 bases between. The germline gives CDR1 LNHDA, CDR2 SQIVND (reference sequence). The CDR3 DNA reads as TGTGCCAGTAGTATATCCGGAGTAACGGCCGGGGAGCTGTTTTTT. Encoded protein: CASSISGVTAGELFF.

CDR3 DNA sequence: TGTGCCAGTTTTGAAGGGACAGGGGGAAGCAATCAGCCCCAGCATTTT. It encodes CASFEGTGGSNQPQHF. The rearrangement links TRBV5-3 to TRBJ1-5; 11 nucleotides align to TRBD1. TRBV5-3 is marked as an open reading frame, function uncertain. Trimming took 8 bases from V and 1 from J; bases not matched to a gene: 8. The CDR3 spans 16 residues.

A few counts support this clone. The V and J genes are TRBV7-2 and TRBJ1-4; D is undetermined. The CDR3 totals 15 residues. Germline-derived CDR1 and CDR2 are SGHTA and FQGNSA. The ends were cut back, 3 bases at V and 8 bases at J, with 16 bases in the middle. CDR3 sequence: CASSFGYSGWEKLFF. In DNA form, the CDR3 reads TGTGCCAGCAGCTTCGGGTACTCGGGATGGGAAAAACTGTTTTTT.

The chain couples TRBV6-2 or TRBV6-3 to TRBJ2-7, with D possibly TRBD1 on 7 matching bases. The germline V and J ends were trimmed by 7 bases and 7 bases, with 29 bases remaining between them. CDR3 length equals 17 residues. Germline values: CDR1 MNHEY, CDR2 SVGEGT. The CDR3 DNA is TGTGCCAGCACCCCCTCGTCCTACGGGCCCAGGGGGGAAGAGCAGTACTTC. Protein sequence: CASTPSSYGPRGEEQYF.

The genes are TRBV27 and TRBJ2-1; the match to TRBD2 covers 8 bases. Trimming cost V 5 bases and J 4 bases; bases outside gene matches: 7. This CDR3 has 15 amino acids. The germline V gene encodes CDR1 MNHEY and CDR2 SMNVEV (reference sequence). CDR3 nucleotide sequence: TGTGCCAGCAGTGGGGGAGCGGGGGATTACAATGAGCAGTTCTTC. Translating it yields CASSGGAGDYNEQFF.

This sequence joins TRBV18 and TRBJ2-7; TRBD2 might be the D (9 bases). Trimming stripped 2 bases from V and 3 bases from J, with 29 bases between. CDR1 and CDR2 from the germline V gene are KGHSH and LQKENI. The CDR3 is 20 amino acids. Here the CDR3 DNA reads TGTGCCAGCTCACCAGGGACAGGTAGTTTCGGAGCTAGCGGGGTCTACGAGCAGTACTTC. It codes for CASSPGTGSFGASGVYEQYF.

This sequence joins TRBV5-4 and TRBJ1-2; D may be TRBD1 (6 bases). Trimming removed 1 base from V and 8 bases from J, with 12 bases in between. In germline, CDR1 is SGHNT, CDR2 YYREEE (reference sequence). This CDR3 has 13 residues. CDR3 in amino acids: CASSLSAGEGYTF. The CDR3 DNA reads as TGTGCCAGCAGCTTGTCCGCAGGGGAGGGCTACACCTTC.

This sequence joins TRBV6-1 and TRBJ2-7, with TRBD2 matching 14 bases. CDR1 is MNHNS, CDR2 SASEGT, per germline. V gave up 4 bases and J gave up 4 bases; unmatched junction bases: 9. This CDR3 contains 17 residues. The DNA of the CDR3 is TGTGCCAGCAGTGCCCCCGGGACTAGCGGGGGTGTTTACGAGCAGTACTTC. Its translation is CASSAPGTSGGVYEQYF.

The rearrangement links TRBV3-1 (or the pseudogene TRBV3-2) to TRBJ1-6; maybe TRBD1 (6 bases). V was clipped by 4 bases and J by 3 bases, with 7 bases between them. The CDR3 spans 14 residues. Germline assignment: CDR1 LGHDT and CDR2 YNNKEL (reference sequence). The CDR3 bases are TGTGCCAGCAGCCTGGACAGCTATAATTCACCCCTCCACTTT. This encodes CASSLDSYNSPLHF.

The rearrangement links TRBV10-1 to TRBJ2-3; 8 positions agree with TRBD1. After removal of 5 bases from V and 6 bases from J, the junction contained 10 bases not matched to a gene. The CDR3 loop spans 15 amino acids. CDR1 is WNHNN and CDR2 is SYGVQD in the germline V gene (reference sequence). CDR3 amino acids: CASSIGQGGGDTQYF. As DNA, the CDR3 is TGCGCCAGCAGTATTGGACAGGGTGGTGGGGATACGCAGTATTTT.

V is TRBV30 and J is TRBJ1-6; the D is unclear. The germline V gene has CDR1 GTSNPN and CDR2 SVGIG (reference sequence). Trimming shortened V by 1 base and J by 9 bases, and 10 bases separated the two germline ends. The CDR3 runs 13 residues. The CDR3 sequence is CAWSAESGSPLHF. CDR3 coding DNA: TGTGCCTGGAGTGCTGAGTCCGGTTCACCCCTCCACTTT. The variable domain in full, completed from reference TRBV30 and TRBJ1-6, reads SQTIHQWPATLVQPVGSPLSLECTVEGTSNPNLYWYRQAAGRGLQLLFYSVGIGQISSEVPQNLSASRPQDRQFILSSKKLLLSDSGFYLCAWSAESGSPLHFGNGTRLTVT.

V usage is TRBV24-1 and J usage is TRBJ2-7; 7 nucleotides agree with TRBD1. This CDR3 region has 13 residues. V shed 10 bases and J 0 bases; nucleotides not matched to a gene: 5. Germline CDR1 and CDR2: KGHDR and SFDVKD. CDR3 in amino acids: CATRQGSSYEQYF. The DNA for the CDR3 is TGTGCCACACGACAGGGAAGCTCCTACGAGCAGTACTTC.

The chain couples TRBV2 to TRBJ1-1, with unresolved D. The CDR3 has 14 residues. V shed 5 bases and J shed 2 bases, with 12 bases lying between them. Germline CDR1 and CDR2: SNHLY and FYNNEI. The CDR3 spells CASSITPGNTEAFF. CDR3 in DNA: TGTGCCAGCAGTATCACACCGGGTAACACTGAAGCTTTCTTT.

The rearrangement uses TRBV5-1 and TRBJ1-2; the D gene is possibly TRBD1 (6 bases). Germline V CDR1 and CDR2: SGHRS, YFSETQ. With 4 bases removed from V and 8 bases from J, the gap between germline ends came to 18 bases. CDR3 length equals 14 residues. The chain's CDR3 is CASSLDTGRGGYTF. CDR3 coding DNA: TGCGCCAGCAGCCTTGATACAGGGCGAGGCGGCTACACCTTC.

This clone has only a few counts. This chain uses TRBV7-2 with TRBJ2-7; 7 nucleotides align to TRBD2. This CDR3 has 15 residues. Trimming cost V 3 bases and J 4 bases; bases outside gene matches: 9. CDR1 SGHTA and CDR2 FQGNSA come from the germline V gene. Here the CDR3 DNA reads TGTGCCAGCAGCTTGAGCGGGGCTATGACTTACGAGCAGTACTTC. Its protein product is CASSLSGAMTYEQYF. Looking up the rest from reference TRBV7-2 and TRBJ2-7 gives the full variable domain: GAGVSQSPSNKVTEKGKDVELRCDPISGHTALYWYRQSLGQGLEFLIYFQGNSAPDKSGLPSDRFSAERTGGSVSTLTIQRTQQEDSAVYLCASSLSGAMTYEQYFGPGTRLTVT.